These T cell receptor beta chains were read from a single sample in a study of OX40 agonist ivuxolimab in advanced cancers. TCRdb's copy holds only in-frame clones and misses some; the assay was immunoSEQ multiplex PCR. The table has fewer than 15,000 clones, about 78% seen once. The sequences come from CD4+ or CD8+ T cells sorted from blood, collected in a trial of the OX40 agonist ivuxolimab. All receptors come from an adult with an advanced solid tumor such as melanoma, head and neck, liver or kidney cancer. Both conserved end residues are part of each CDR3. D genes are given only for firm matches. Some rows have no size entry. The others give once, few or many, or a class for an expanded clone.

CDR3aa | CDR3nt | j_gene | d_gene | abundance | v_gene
CASSEGEGPGELFF | TGTGCCAGCAGTGAAGGGGAGGGCCCCGGGGAGCTGTTTTTT | TRBJ2-2 | TRBD2 | . | TRBV6-1
CASSEGGTDTQYF | TGTGCCAGCAGCGAGGGTGGGACAGATACGCAGTATTTT | TRBJ2-3 | . | few | TRBV9
CASSLKGVHGNQPQHF | TGTGCCAGCAGTTTAAAGGGGGTTCACGGCAATCAGCCCCAGCATTTT | TRBJ1-5 | . | . | TRBV27
CASSIGVGATEAFF | TGTGCCAGTAGTATAGGCGTTGGGGCCACTGAAGCTTTCTTT | TRBJ1-1 | . | . | TRBV19
CASSPWDGGSYEQYF | TGTGCCAGCAGTCCCTGGGACGGGGGCTCCTACGAGCAGTACTTC | TRBJ2-7 | . | . | TRBV27
CASSGSYTGELFF | TGTGCCAGCAGTGGTAGTTACACCGGGGAGCTGTTTTTT | TRBJ2-2 | . | . | TRBV6-5
CATLPGSPYEQYF | TGTGCCACCTTGCCGGGGAGTCCCTACGAGCAGTACTTC | TRBJ2-7 | . | . | TRBV19
CASPPGTSGSDLYNEQFF | TGTGCCAGCCCGCCCGGGACTAGCGGGAGTGACCTCTACAATGAGCAGTTCTTC | TRBJ2-1 | TRBD2 | . | TRBV7-9
CASSLTGGQPQHF | TGTGCCAGCAGTCTGACAGGGGGCCAGCCCCAGCATTTT | TRBJ1-5 | TRBD1 | . | TRBV6-5
CASSGGDTQYF | TGTGCCAGCAGCGGCGGAGATACGCAGTATTTT | TRBJ2-3 | . | . | TRBV27
CASSLRLSGYEQYF | TGTGCCAGCAGCTTAAGGCTGTCCGGGTACGAGCAGTACTTC | TRBJ2-7 | . | . | TRBV5-6
CASSLAGTVNYNEQFF | TGTGCCAGCAGCTTGGCCGGGACAGTAAATTACAATGAGCAGTTCTTC | TRBJ2-1 | TRBD1 | . | TRBV5-8
CASSPRNRVNTIYF | TGTGCCAGCAGTCCCAGAAATCGAGTAAACACCATATATTTT | TRBJ1-3 | . | . | TRBV28
CASSRGQSEAFF | TGCGCCAGCAGCCGGGGACAGTCTGAAGCTTTCTTT | TRBJ1-1 | TRBD1 | . | TRBV4-1
CASSSGPDTQYF | TGTGCCAGCAGCTCGGGACCAGATACGCAGTATTTT | TRBJ2-3 | . | once | TRBV13
CASSEGLVQETQYF | TGTGCCAGCAGTGAAGGACTAGTTCAAGAGACCCAGTACTTC | TRBJ2-5 | . | medium-sized | TRBV2
CASSFVGGGETQYF | TGTGCCAGCAGCTTTGTGGGGGGCGGGGAGACCCAGTACTTC | TRBJ2-5 | . | . | TRBV7-9
CSVDSGDTIEAFF | TGCAGCGTTGATTCGGGTGACACAATTGAAGCTTTCTTT | TRBJ1-1 | . | . | TRBV29-1
CASSGLASEIYNEQFF | TGTGCCAGCAGCGGCCTCGCTAGCGAAATCTACAATGAGCAGTTCTTC | TRBJ2-1 | . | few | TRBV9
CASSSDGSDTEAFF | TGCGCCAGCAGCTCGGACGGTTCGGACACTGAAGCTTTCTTT | TRBJ1-1 | . | once | TRBV5-1
CASSQRTGGYSPLHF | TGTGCCAGTAGTCAACGGACAGGGGGATATTCACCCCTCCACTTT | TRBJ1-6 | TRBD1 | . | TRBV19
CASSQDSGVYDGYTF | TGTGCCAGCAGCCAAGATTCCGGGGTGTATGATGGCTACACCTTC | TRBJ1-2 | . | . | TRBV14
CASSPNGGTRDRFAYEQYF | TGTGCCAGCAGCCCTAACGGGGGCACCCGGGACAGATTTGCCTACGAGCAGTACTTC | TRBJ2-7 | . | . | TRBV5-6
CASSPQGSWTEAFF | TGTGCCAGCTCACCACAGGGGAGTTGGACTGAAGCTTTCTTT | TRBJ1-1 | . | . | TRBV18
CASSWIYRGANYGYTF | TGTGCCAGCAGTTGGATCTACAGGGGAGCTAACTATGGCTACACCTTC | TRBJ1-2 | TRBD1 | . | TRBV27
CASSEALQGNEKLFF | TGTGCCAGCAGTGAAGCGCTACAGGGGAATGAAAAACTGTTTTTT | TRBJ1-4 | TRBD1 | . | TRBV6-1
CASSLGPWGAGAAMNTEAFF | TGTGCCAGCAGCTTAGGTCCCTGGGGGGCGGGGGCTGCCATGAACACTGAAGCTTTCTTT | TRBJ1-1 | . | few | TRBV7-8
CASSLALAGGNEQFF | TGTGCCAGCAGCTTGGCACTAGCGGGAGGGAATGAGCAGTTCTTC | TRBJ2-1 | TRBD2 | . | TRBV5-8
CASSGLAGGKAYEQYF | TGTGCCAGCTCCGGACTAGCGGGAGGAAAGGCCTACGAGCAGTACTTC | TRBJ2-7 | TRBD2 | . | TRBV7-9
CASRRTGRNQPQHF | TGTGCCAGCAGGAGGACGGGACGCAATCAGCCCCAGCATTTT | TRBJ1-5 | . | . | TRBV6-5
CASSPRQGHGETQYF | TGTGCCAGCAGCCCCCGACAGGGGCACGGAGAGACCCAGTACTTC | TRBJ2-5 | TRBD1 | . | TRBV13
CASSEWAVESNQPQHF | TGTGCCAGCAGTGAGTGGGCGGTAGAAAGCAATCAGCCCCAGCATTTT | TRBJ1-5 | . | . | TRBV2
CSVAETSGSHSYNEQFF | TGCAGCGTCGCCGAGACTAGCGGGAGTCACTCCTACAATGAGCAGTTCTTC | TRBJ2-1 | TRBD2 | few | TRBV29-1
CASCTVGPYSNQPQHF | TGTGCCAGCTGCACCGTAGGGCCTTATAGCAATCAGCCCCAGCATTTT | TRBJ1-5 | . | few | TRBV28
CASSGDNTGELFF | TGTGCCAGCAGTGGGGACAACACCGGGGAGCTGTTTTTT | TRBJ2-2 | . | few | TRBV6-4
CASSFLAAPDTQYF | TGTGCCAGCAGTTTTTTAGCGGCACCCGATACGCAGTATTTT | TRBJ2-3 | . | . | TRBV6-5
CASRSQGLGNEQYF | TGTGCCAGTAGGTCACAGGGGTTAGGGAACGAGCAGTACTTC | TRBJ2-7 | TRBD1 | few | TRBV19
CASSEEVAPRDGYTF | TGTGCCAGCAGTGAAGAAGTCGCCCCGAGAGACGGCTACACCTTC | TRBJ1-2 | . | . | TRBV6-1
CASSDLRRRGTDTQYF | TGTGCCAGCAGTGACCTCCGACGTAGGGGCACAGATACGCAGTATTTT | TRBJ2-3 | . | . | TRBV6-4
CASSQAARTTTQETQYF | TGTGCCAGCAGCCAAGCCGCGCGGACTACTACTCAAGAGACCCAGTACTTC | TRBJ2-5 | . | . | TRBV14
CASSLEQATNTEAFF | TGTGCCAGCAGCTTAGAACAGGCGACGAACACTGAAGCTTTCTTT | TRBJ1-1 | . | . | TRBV7-9
CAWTLAAGTDTQYF | TGTGCCTGGACCTTAGCGGCTGGCACAGATACGCAGTATTTT | TRBJ2-3 | . | . | TRBV30
CASSKATSGDYNEQFF | TGTGCCAGCAGCAAAGCAACTAGCGGGGATTACAATGAGCAGTTCTTC | TRBJ2-1 | . | . | TRBV21-1
CASSSEPQGQETQYF | TGTGCCAGCAGTTCAGAGCCCCAGGGGCAAGAGACCCAGTACTTC | TRBJ2-5 | . | . | TRBV6-5